This T cell receptor beta chain was identified during a study of T cells in Graves' hyperthyroidism and ophthalmopathy (dated by TCRdb to the late 2010s). Turning to the overall study: To identify TCR V-J signatures that set the groups apart, the researchers used a discovery cohort of approximately 98 patients, made up of under 45 with Graves' ophthalmopathy and about 59 with stable Graves' hyperthyroidism. After blood sampling, hyperthyroidism patients were treated with methimazole at a starting dose of 30 mg daily, and ophthalmopathy patients were treated with high-dose intravenous methylprednisolone. Prospective prediction of ophthalmopathy was tested in an independent validation cohort consisting of fewer than 20 hyperthyroidism patients and about 17 patients who later progressed to ophthalmopathy. For training and testing, the 100 or so patients in the discovery cohort were randomly divided in a 7:3 ratio. In addition, the study compared T-cell repertoires in thyroid tissue and in blood from roughly six Graves' hyperthyroidism patients. The paper reports TCR Vbeta CDR3 sequencing of 135 peripheral blood samples: 43 ophthalmopathy, under 80 hyperthyroidism and approximately 17 progressor patients.

The TCR beta CDR3 regions were amplified from the RNA transcripts. A first-round RT-PCR of the TCR CDR3 used the HTBI primer set with the Qiagen OneStep RT-PCR kit. The libraries were constructed in a second round of multiplex PCR and then size-selected and purified. Paired-end sequencing of the libraries was performed with 100 bp reads on an Illumina HiSeq2000. In the original analysis: SOAPnuke was used to process the raw data, throwing out any read that contained adapters or uncalled bases, had a mean Phred below 15, or lacked an exact constant-primer or identifier match. High-quality paired reads were merged with COPE v1.2.5, and unique nucleotide sequences were defined as clonotypes. MiTCR v1.1 was used to align the clonotypes against IMGT TRBV, TRBD and TRBJ reference segments. Analysis was restricted to V-J combinations with a frequency above 0.0001, which covered roughly 99% of repertoires. A TCS score was defined as the ratio of F50 (clonal expansion) to E x V (chaos), with BLOSUM62-based TCRdist applied between CDR3 peptides within each V-J. Welch's t-statistics and random forest reduced just over 500 V-J features to 13, which were used in a naive Bayes classifier (R e1071). The Morisita-Horn index was used to measure how similar the thyroid and blood repertoires were. TCRdb reworked the public reads: Q25 trimming with fastp, MiXCR clone assembly, productive beta chains retained. Entries are consolidated by CDR3 protein sequence, retaining the most common genes and DNA. TCRdb's processing, not the authors', yielded these V and J calls. The sample table shows roughly 510,000 distinct CDR3 sequences, and 46% are seen once. 35% to 50% of the sample rests with the top ten.

Per the germline V gene (reference sequence), SEHNR is the CDR1 and FQNEAQ is the CDR2. Trimming at the junction amounts to 5 bases on V and 8 bases on J, and the germline ends lie 12 bases apart. Inclusive of the bounding cysteine and phenylalanine, the CDR3 is 12 residues long. Only the CDR3 DNA is retained, 36 bases long and in frame from the first base. This clonotype has just one count. The antigen it binds to is not known. No much larger clone is present one base from it, and per-base qualities are unavailable. One read offers little support. Overall study outcomes, separate from this receptor: In validation, progression to ophthalmopathy was predicted by the model with about 70% sensitivity and 72.22% specificity, a median of approximately 6.5 months before onset. A model built on a 13 V-J signature distinguished ophthalmopathy from stable hyperthyroidism, reaching 87.88% sensitivity and 81.08% specificity in cross-validation and 80%/75% in testing. Sample size was not statistically predetermined, and investigators were not blinded to group allocation. Most expanded thyroid clonotypes (frequency above 0.001) were also detected in blood, suggesting blood repertoires may reflect thyroid immune responses.

The study excluded patients with uncontrolled infections, other autoimmune diseases, pregnancy or lactation. Diagnoses relied on clinical symptoms, serum thyroxine and TRAb, thyroid ultrasound and orbital computed tomography. Total RNA was extracted with Trizol reagent, and quality was checked on an Agilent 2100 Bioanalyzer. Recombination linked TRBV7-9 to TRBJ1-2; TRBD1 could be the D gene, as 5 bases match. Sequenced material: peripheral blood or thyroid tissue (not recorded which). This sequence was found in an adult woman with Graves' disease, either hyperthyroidism or ophthalmopathy (not recorded which). The nucleotide sequence reads as follows: TGTGCCAGCAGCCCCGGGACGGAGGGCTACACCTTC. This gives the protein CASSPGTEGYTF.